The 18 T cell receptor beta chains below were found in one sample sequenced in a study of CD4+ T cells in melanoma. The table came from immunoSEQ multiplex PCR; TCRdb's copy has only in-frame clones and leaves some out. The sample carries 90,000 to 130,000 clones, around 92% recorded once. The sample comprised peripheral blood. Receptors were obtained from a human donor with melanoma.

The rearrangement uses TRBV7-9 and TRBJ2-1, with a possible D match to TRBD2 (6 bases). The V gene lost 0 bases and the J gene lost 11 bases, with 14 bases spanning the gap. The CDR3 is made up of 14 amino acids. CDR1 SEHNR and CDR2 FQNEAQ come from the germline V gene (reference sequence). In nucleotides, the CDR3 is TGTGCCAGCAGCTTAGCGTTGGGAGGTGACAAGCAGTTCTTC. Amino acid sequence: CASSLALGGDKQFF.

This chain links TRBV6-5 with TRBJ2-5, with 7 bases fitting TRBD1. V shed 2 bases, J shed 3 bases, and the junction held 0 bases outside the gene matches. The CDR3 is 13 amino acids. Germline V gene data show CDR1 as MNHEY and CDR2 as SVGAGI. The CDR3 DNA reads as TGTGCCAGCAGTTACGACAGGGAAGAGACCCAGTACTTC. Its protein product is CASSYDREETQYF.

This clone has only a few counts. The rearrangement joins TRBV27 to TRBJ1-1; TRBD1 matches at 8 bases. There are 14 residues in the CDR3. J gave up 3 bases and V 5 bases, and 5 bases lay outside the gene matches. The germline gives CDR1 MNHEY, CDR2 SMNVEV (reference sequence). The DNA for the CDR3 is TGTGCCAGCAGTACCGACAGGGGACACACTGAAGCTTTCTTT. Its translation: CASSTDRGHTEAFF.

The chain employs TRBV7-6 and TRBJ1-1; maybe TRBD1 (5 bases). This CDR3 region has 14 residues. Trimming removed 1 base from V and 4 bases from J, with 10 bases in between. Germline CDR1 and CDR2: SGHVS and FNYEAQ. In DNA form, the CDR3 reads TGTGCCAGCAGCTTAGTTTCGGGGGGCACTGAAGCTTTCTTT. Residues: CASSLVSGGTEAFF.

V and J are TRBV7-2 and TRBJ2-2, with 9 bases aligning to TRBD2. CDR1 and CDR2 from the germline V gene are SGHTA and FQGNSA. Trimming at V came to 6 bases and at J to 4 bases, leaving 9 bases not matched to a gene. The CDR3 loop spans 16 amino acids. The CDR3 nucleotides are TGTGCCAGCAGATCAATAGCGGGAGACAGCACCGGGGAGCTGTTTTTT. Protein: CASRSIAGDSTGELFF.

The gene calls are TRBV7-9 and TRBJ1-1; no clear D gene. CDR1 SEHNR and CDR2 FQNEAQ come from the germline V gene (reference sequence). Between the trimmed V and J ends, which lost 5 bases and 10 bases, there was a span of 14 bases. This CDR3 is 12 amino acids long. This CDR3 reads CASSPEDPGAFF. The CDR3 DNA is TGTGCCAGCAGCCCAGAGGACCCTGGAGCTTTCTTT. Supplemented by reference TRBV7-9 and TRBJ1-1, the full variable domain reads DTGVSQNPRHKITKRGQNVTFRCDPISEHNRLYWYRQTLGQGPEFLTYFQNEAQLEKSRLLSDRFSAERPKGSFSTLEIQRTEQGDSAMYLCASSPEDPGAFFGQGTRLTVV.

The chain combines TRBV6-5 with TRBJ2-7, with a weak D call TRBD2 (6 bases). The CDR3 consists of 14 residues. The V and J ends lost 6 bases and 3 bases respectively, with 15 bases between them. CDR1 is MNHEY and CDR2 is SVGAGI in the germline V gene. This chain's CDR3 is CASSNRAGLYEQYF. In DNA form, the CDR3 reads TGTGCCAGCAGCAACCGGGCGGGGCTCTACGAGCAGTACTTC.

The chain combines TRBV4-1 with TRBJ1-3; D perhaps matches TRBD1 (6 bases). Trimming cost V 0 bases and J 5 bases, with 14 bases left between them. The CDR3 totals 16 residues. Germline assignment: CDR1 MGHRA and CDR2 YSYEKL. The DNA of the CDR3 is TGCGCCAGCAGCCAAGATATGAACAGGGAACGAAACACCATATATTTT. Its translation: CASSQDMNRERNTIYF.

The chain combines TRBV6-5 with TRBJ2-1; D remains ambiguous. The V gene lost 2 bases and the J gene lost 6 bases, with 11 bases spanning the gap. This CDR3 region has 14 residues. The germline V gene encodes CDR1 MNHEY and CDR2 SVGAGI. The CDR3 loop reads CASSYGPGSNEQFF. For the CDR3, the DNA is TGTGCCAGCAGTTACGGGCCGGGCAGCAATGAGCAGTTCTTC.

The V and J genes are TRBV5-1 and TRBJ1-2; tentative D call: TRBD1 (5 bases). Per germline, CDR1 SGHRS and CDR2 YFSETQ. CDR3 length equals 18 residues. V was trimmed by 3 bases and J by 1 base, leaving 22 bases between them. The DNA for the CDR3 is TGCGCCAGCAGCTCGGCTGGAGGGACCGGTCCTTTTAACTATGGCTACACCTTC. This sequence encodes CASSSAGGTGPFNYGYTF.

The chain combines TRBV19 with TRBJ1-5; D unresolved. With 6 bases removed from V and 4 bases from J, the gap between germline ends came to 16 bases. The CDR3 is made up of 15 amino acids. Germline V gene sequence: CDR1 LNHDA, CDR2 SQIVND (reference sequence). The CDR3: CASSLNGLKNQPQHF. CDR3 sequence (DNA): TGTGCCAGTAGCCTAAACGGACTGAAGAATCAGCCCCAGCATTTT.

The V call is TRBV4-2, the J call TRBJ2-7, with 13 bases aligning to TRBD2. Trimming at V came to 0 bases and at J to 4 bases, leaving 15 bases not matched to a gene. Looked up from germline, CDR1 is LGHNA and CDR2 is YNFKEQ. This CDR3 is 20 amino acids long. The CDR3 protein is CASSQEWSPKGLAGEYEQYF. CDR3 DNA: TGTGCCAGCAGCCAAGAATGGTCCCCTAAAGGACTAGCGGGAGAGTACGAGCAGTACTTC.

The chain joins TRBV11-2 to TRBJ2-5; 8 bases are shared with TRBD2. The CDR3 totals 15 residues. Losses at the gene ends were 5 bases for V and 5 bases for J; bases not matched to a gene: 10. Germline V gives CDR1 SGHAT, CDR2 FQNNGV. CDR3 sequence: CASSQTAGVQETQYF. CDR3 bases: TGTGCCAGCAGCCAGACAGCGGGAGTTCAGGAGACCCAGTACTTC.

The chain has TRBV28 and TRBJ2-3, with TRBD2 matching over 8 bases. The CDR3 runs to 15 residues. V was pared by 5 bases and J by 2 bases, with 6 bases of the junction left unmatched. Germline lookup yields CDR1 MDHEN and CDR2 SYDVKM. The CDR3 loop is CASSTRLALTDTQYF. In DNA, the CDR3 is TGTGCCAGCAGTACCCGACTAGCGCTCACAGATACGCAGTATTTT. Based on the CDR3 plus reference TRBV28 and TRBJ2-3, the full variable domain is DVKVTQSSRYLVKRTGEKVFLECVQDMDHENMFWYRQDPGLGLRLIYFSYDVKMKEKGDIPEGYSVSREKKERFSLILESASTNQTSMYLCASSTRLALTDTQYFGPGTRLTVL.

The chain couples TRBV15 to TRBJ1-1, with 12 bases identical to TRBD1. This CDR3 is 18 amino acids long. J was trimmed by 0 bases and V by 0 bases; bases with no gene match: 5. CDR1 is LNHNV, CDR2 YYDKDF, per germline (reference sequence). This chain's CDR3 is CATSRDAGTGGMNTEAFF. As DNA, the CDR3 is TGTGCCACCAGCAGAGATGCAGGGACAGGGGGCATGAACACTGAAGCTTTCTTT.

The rearrangement uses TRBV7-9 and TRBJ1-4; TRBD1 is a possible D gene (5 bases). The CDR3 extends over 13 amino acids. Germline V lookup: CDR1 SEHNR, CDR2 FQNEAQ (reference sequence). Trimming removed 5 bases at V and 8 bases at J, with 12 bases between. The CDR3, as DNA: TGTGCCAGCAGCCGGCCCAGACAGGAAAAACTGTTTTTT. This codes for CASSRPRQEKLFF.

This sequence joins TRBV5-1 and TRBJ1-4, with unresolved D. Germline V lookup: CDR1 SGHRS, CDR2 YFSETQ. Deletions cut 0 bases from V and 2 bases from J, with 11 bases between. The CDR3 runs 16 residues. The CDR3 DNA follows: TGCGCCAGCAGCTTGGGTGCCGGAGTGACTAATGAAAAACTGTTTTTT. Its protein is CASSLGAGVTNEKLFF.

The chain recombines TRBV7-2 with TRBJ1-5, with TRBD1 matching over 8 bases. The ends lost 5 bases at V and 3 bases at J; junction bases unmatched: 12. The CDR3 is 17 amino acids. Germline loops: CDR1 SGHTA, CDR2 FQGNSA. CDR3 sequence (DNA): TGTGCCAGCAGCGCGTCCCGACAGGGGTGGGTCAATCAGCCCCAGCATTTT. Protein sequence: CASSASRQGWVNQPQHF.